This T cell receptor beta chain comes out of a study of human T cells and chemical hapten exposure. Study context: A patient group, mainly female, showed alopecia areata, totalis or universalis.

Per the germline V gene, CDR1 is SQVTM and CDR2 is ANQGSEA. Deletions cut 0 bases from V and 0 bases from J, with 14 bases between. The CDR3 is 16 amino acids. The study, taken as a whole, reports: Donors were affected by alopecia, so their immune reaction might vary from that of healthy individuals. TCRs above 1 in 1000 frequency stayed constant with DPC sensitization.

Regarding time point: pre-sensitization, week 0. As to treatment: therapeutic diphenylcyclopropenone sensitization with weekly scalp DPC. The starting material, unfractionated whole blood, was used for total RNA extraction. This clonotype was seen repeatedly, ten times or more. Antigen unknown. Via MiXCR, TCRdb re-called the RACE reads, giving one row per CDR3 protein. The data contain about 50,000 distinct CDR3 sequences, approximately 10% of them singletons. This sequence was found in a woman aged 25-40 years with alopecia areata. Some clones in this sample may be carry-over from other donors' samples. Here the sequenced sample was whole blood, taken in connection with sensitization to the hapten diphenylcyclopropenone (DPC). The genes are TRBV29-1 and TRBJ1-1; D not resolved. DNA of the CDR3: TGCAGCGTTGAAGATCGGGCGGGAGTCATGAACACTGAAGCTTTCTTT. This translates into CSVEDRAGVMNTEAFF.